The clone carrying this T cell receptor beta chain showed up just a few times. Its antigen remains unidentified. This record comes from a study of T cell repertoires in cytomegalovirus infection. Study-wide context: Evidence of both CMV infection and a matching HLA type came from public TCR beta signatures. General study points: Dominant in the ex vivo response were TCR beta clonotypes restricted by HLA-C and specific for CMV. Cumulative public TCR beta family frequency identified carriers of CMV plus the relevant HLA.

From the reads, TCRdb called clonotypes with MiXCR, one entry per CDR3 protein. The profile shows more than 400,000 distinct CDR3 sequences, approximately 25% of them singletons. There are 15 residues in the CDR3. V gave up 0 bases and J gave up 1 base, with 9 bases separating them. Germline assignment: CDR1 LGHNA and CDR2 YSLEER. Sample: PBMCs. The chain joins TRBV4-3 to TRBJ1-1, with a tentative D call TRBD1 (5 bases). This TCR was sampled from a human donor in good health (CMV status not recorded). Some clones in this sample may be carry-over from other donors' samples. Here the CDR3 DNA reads TGCGCCAGCAGCCAAGAGGGGGTAGGGAACACTGAAGCTTTCTTT. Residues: CASSQEGVGNTEAFF.